The following is a TCR beta chain sequence with its context. Its antigen remains unknown. This entry belongs to a study of response to subunit inactivated influenza vaccine. Study-wide results and limits: Authors suggested seasonal influenza vaccinations each recruit few new T cells.

One entry per CDR3 protein, called by TCRdb with MiXCR from the RT-PCR reads. The sample shows some 850,000 distinct CDR3 sequences, roughly 20% of them seen only once. This CDR3 is 15 amino acids long. With V trimmed by 4 bases and J by 6 bases, 14 bases remained unmatched. Germline loops: CDR1 SQVTM, CDR2 ANQGSEA. This TCR derives from a man in his forties or fifties who received an inactivated influenza vaccine. The sample consisted of PBMCs from blood, taken roughly 5 days after vaccination. The chain combines TRBV29-1 with TRBJ1-2; 7 positions match TRBD1. The CDR3 spells CSVGTGGGLIDGYTF. Written as DNA, the CDR3 is TGCAGCGTTGGGACAGGTGGGGGGCTGATTGATGGCTACACCTTC.